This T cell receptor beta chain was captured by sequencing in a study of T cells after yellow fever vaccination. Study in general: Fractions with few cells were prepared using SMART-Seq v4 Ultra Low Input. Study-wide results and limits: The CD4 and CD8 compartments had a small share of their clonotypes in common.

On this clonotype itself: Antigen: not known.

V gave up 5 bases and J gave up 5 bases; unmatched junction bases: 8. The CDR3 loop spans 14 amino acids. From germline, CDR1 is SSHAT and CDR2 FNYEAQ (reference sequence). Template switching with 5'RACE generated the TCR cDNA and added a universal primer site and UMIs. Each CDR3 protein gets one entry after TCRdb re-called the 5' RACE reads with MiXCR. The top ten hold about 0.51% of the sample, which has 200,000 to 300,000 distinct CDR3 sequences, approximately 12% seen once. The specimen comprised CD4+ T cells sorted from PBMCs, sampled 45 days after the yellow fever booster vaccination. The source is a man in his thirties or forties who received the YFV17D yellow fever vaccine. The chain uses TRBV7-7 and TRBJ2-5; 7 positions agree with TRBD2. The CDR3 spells CASSASGVMETQYF. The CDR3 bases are TGTGCCAGCAGCGCGAGCGGGGTAATGGAGACCCAGTACTTC.